This T cell receptor beta chain was sequenced for a study of blood T cell repertoires in COVID-19. Study-wide background: COVID-19 samples from acute and convalescent phases originated in the United States, Italy and Spain. Sources were T cells, B-cell-depleted T cells, or PBMCs; the material itself was cDNA or gDNA.

Germline V CDR1 and CDR2: SGHTA, FQGNSA. Trimming took 8 bases from V and 9 from J; bases not matched to a gene: 7. CDR3 length equals 13 residues. Original analysis: Amplification from reference gene primers served as the basis for estimated nucleated cell counts. Sequencing used immunoSEQ multiplex PCR; TCRdb keeps in-frame clones, though not all of them. From that table come the V and J calls and clone size; the DNA was used to work out D and trimming. Of about 280,000 clones in the sample, 65% to 90% were seen once. This TCR was sampled from a human donor in a cohort sampled during active COVID-19. The rearrangement links TRBV7-2 to TRBJ1-6; 7 bases are a match to TRBD1. Material for sequencing was peripheral blood. CDR3 DNA sequence: TGTGCCAGCTTGGCCAGACAGGGTTCACCCCTCCACTTT. It yields the protein CASLARQGSPLHF.